The 15 T cell receptor beta chains below all came from one sample that was sequenced in a study of cytomegalovirus exposure and HLA in healthy donors. PCR involved 60 Vbeta and 13 Jbeta primers. Only in-frame clones appear in the TCRdb table, and some are missing; sequencing was by immunoSEQ multiplex PCR. The table lists roughly 180,000 clones, 65% to 85% of them singletons, with around 1.4% in the top ten. Sequencing used PBMCs. These receptors came from a girl aged 5-17 years in good health and CMV-seropositive.

The V and J genes are TRBV6-1 and TRBJ2-2; D is undetermined. The germline V gene has CDR1 MNHNS and CDR2 SASEGT. V lost 7 bases and J lost 3, with 9 bases in between. This CDR3 has 13 amino acids. For the CDR3, the DNA is TGTGCCAGCAAAGAGGATCACACCGGGGAGCTGTTTTTT. Encoded protein: CASKEDHTGELFF.

The chain couples TRBV5-5 to TRBJ1-5, with a possible D match to TRBD1 (6 bases). The CDR3 sequence is 15 residues long. CDR1 is SGHKS and CDR2 is YYEKEE in the germline V gene (reference sequence). V shed 4 bases and J shed 0 bases, with 11 bases lying between them. The CDR3, as DNA: TGTGCCAGCAGCGTAACAGGGACTAGCAATCAGCCCCAGCATTTT. Amino acid sequence: CASSVTGTSNQPQHF.

The rearrangement joins TRBV27 to TRBJ1-1; D might be TRBD1 (5 bases). Trimming removed 3 bases from V and 2 bases from J, with 13 bases in between. Per germline, CDR1 MNHEY and CDR2 SMNVEV (reference sequence). The CDR3 spans 15 residues. CDR3 sequence: CASSFATQGNTEAFF. DNA for the CDR3: TGTGCCAGCAGTTTCGCTACCCAGGGAAACACTGAAGCTTTCTTT.

The chain employs TRBV5-6 and TRBJ2-7; the D gene is possibly TRBD1 (6 bases). Per germline, CDR1 SGHDT and CDR2 YYEEEE. The CDR3 is 16 amino acids. The V end was cut by 1 base, the J end by 3 bases, with 17 bases between. The CDR3 loop reads CASSLITGSFLYEQYF. In DNA form, the CDR3 reads TGTGCCAGCAGCTTGATAACAGGGAGTTTCCTCTACGAGCAGTACTTC. Based on the CDR3 plus reference TRBV5-6 and TRBJ2-7, the full variable domain is DAGVTQSPTHLIKTRGQQVTLRCSPKSGHDTVSWYQQALGQGPQFIFQYYEEEERQRGNFPDRFSGHQFPNYSSELNVNALLLGDSALYLCASSLITGSFLYEQYFGPGTRLTVT.

This clone was recorded at least ten times. Other DNA sequences from this sample encode an identical CDR3 as well. This sequence joins TRBV19 and TRBJ2-1; 10 bases agree with TRBD2. The length of the CDR3 is 15 residues. With 5 bases clipped from V and 4 bases from J, the junction kept 5 bases outside the gene matches. Germline loops: CDR1 LNHDA, CDR2 SQIVND (reference sequence). The CDR3 DNA reads TGTGCCAGTAGTCTCACTAGCGGGGATTACAATGAGCAGTTCTTC. Protein sequence: CASSLTSGDYNEQFF.

The V and J genes are TRBV7-9 and TRBJ1-5; 10 bases align to TRBD1. This CDR3 is built from 14 residues. V was clipped by 5 bases and J by 4 bases; unmatched bases: 2. The germline CDR1 and CDR2 sequences are SEHNR and FQNEAQ (reference sequence). CDR3 coding DNA: TGTGCCAGCAGCCGACAGGGGGCGAATCAGCCCCAGCATTTT. Amino acid sequence: CASSRQGANQPQHF.

V and J are TRBV19 and TRBJ1-2; perhaps TRBD1 as D (5 bases). The germline gives CDR1 LNHDA, CDR2 SQIVND (reference sequence). V was pared by 3 bases and J by 0 bases, with 11 bases between. CDR3 length: 15 amino acids. The CDR3 DNA reads TGTGCCAGTAGTATCGCGGGGGTAGCTAACTATGGCTACACCTTC. It is translated as CASSIAGVANYGYTF.

The V call is TRBV5-1, the J call TRBJ2-2; a weak D match, TRBD1 (6 bases). Germline values: CDR1 SGHRS, CDR2 YFSETQ. V was clipped by 3 bases and J by 1 base, with 16 bases between them. The CDR3 spans 17 residues. CDR3 DNA sequence: TGCGCCAGCAGCTGGGCCCTGGACAGATTGAACACCGGGGAGCTGTTTTTT. It specifies CASSWALDRLNTGELFF.

The chain uses TRBV4-1 and TRBJ2-3, with 11 positions matching TRBD2. The V and J ends lost 1 base and 2 bases, in that order; junction bases with no gene match: 8. From germline, CDR1 is MGHRA and CDR2 YSYEKL. The CDR3 totals 18 residues. CDR3 loop: CASSQARMTSGNTDTQYF. CDR3 DNA sequence: TGCGCCAGCAGCCAAGCTAGGATGACTAGCGGGAACACAGATACGCAGTATTTT.

J is TRBJ2-7 and V is TRBV27; 10 bases line up with TRBD1. CDR1 MNHEY and CDR2 SMNVEV come from the germline V gene (reference sequence). Trimming took 10 bases from V and 1 from J; bases not matched to a gene: 10. This CDR3 has 15 amino acids. The CDR3 loop reads CATRPTGGFSYEQYF. The DNA for the CDR3 is TGTGCCACACGACCGACAGGGGGCTTTTCCTACGAGCAGTACTTC.

V usage is TRBV15 and J usage is TRBJ1-4; D gene uncertain. Germline values: CDR1 LNHNV, CDR2 YYDKDF (reference sequence). The germline V and J ends were trimmed by 5 bases and 4 bases, with 20 bases remaining between them. This CDR3 spans 17 amino acids. CDR3 sequence (DNA): TGTGCCACCAGCGTATCGACGAGGCCCTTGCATAATGAAAAACTGTTTTTT. Protein sequence: CATSVSTRPLHNEKLFF. The full variable domain, in which reference TRBV15 and TRBJ1-4 provide the parts outside the CDR3, is DAMVIQNPRYQVTQFGKPVTLSCSQTLNHNVMYWYQQKSSQAPKLLFHYYDKDFNNEADTPDNFQSRRPNTSFCFLDIRSPGLGDTAMYLCATSVSTRPLHNEKLFFGSGTQLSVL.

V and J are TRBV6-6 and TRBJ1-5, with D possibly TRBD1 on 5 matching bases. Germline-derived CDR1 and CDR2 are MNHNY and SVGAGI (reference sequence). This CDR3 contains 16 residues. The V end was cut by 3 bases, the J end by 0 bases, with 12 bases between. CDR3 amino acids: CASSYGAAYSNQPQHF. The CDR3 DNA follows: TGTGCCAGCAGTTATGGGGCCGCGTATAGCAATCAGCCCCAGCATTTT.

The chain combines TRBV27 with TRBJ2-5, with D maybe TRBD1 (6 bases). The CDR3 covers 14 residues. V was shortened by 4 bases and J by 1 base, with 10 bases between the two germline ends. Germline V gene lookup returns CDR1 MNHEY and CDR2 SMNVEV (reference sequence). The DNA for the CDR3 is TGTGCCAGCAGTTCCGGACAGTCCCAAGAGACCCAGTACTTC. Its protein is CASSSGQSQETQYF.

This chain links TRBV29-1 with TRBJ2-7, with 9 positions matching TRBD1. The ends lost 6 bases at V and 3 bases at J; junction bases unmatched: 9. The CDR3 sequence is 14 residues long. Germline-derived CDR1 and CDR2 are SQVTM and ANQGSEA. CDR3 residues: CSVGEWDRVYEQYF. CDR3 DNA: TGCAGCGTCGGGGAGTGGGACAGGGTCTACGAGCAGTACTTC.

The V call is TRBV21-1, the J call TRBJ1-2; the table's D call of TRBD1 was not tested on the DNA. TRBV21-1 is a known pseudogene. CDR3 length: 15 residues. The CDR3 sequence: CASTLHRGPSYGYTF. The CDR3 nucleotides read TGTGCCAGCACTCTGCACAGGGGCCCCAGCTATGGCTACACCTTC.